The source of this TCR beta chain is a study of glioma-infiltrating T cells after dendritic cell vaccination. Study results and limitations: Few patients contributed both blood and tumor specimens.

As concerns this clone: Its matching antigen is unknown.

Assay: immunoSEQ multiplex PCR; the TCRdb copy retains only in-frame clones and omits some. The profile covers around 96,000 clones, with over 60% appearing a single time and almost 6% taken by the ten largest. Trimming pared 4 bases from V and 0 bases from J, leaving 18 bases between. The CDR3 consists of 16 residues. Germline assignment: CDR1 SQVTM and CDR2 ANQGSEA. The sequencing used blood, collected before dendritic cell vaccination. V and J are TRBV29-1 and TRBJ1-1, with D possibly being TRBD1 (6 bases). This TCR was sampled from a human donor with glioblastoma. DNA for the CDR3: TGCAGCGTTGTAAGGGACAATCGGAAAATGAACACTGAAGCTTTCTTT. Its translation is CSVVRDNRKMNTEAFF.